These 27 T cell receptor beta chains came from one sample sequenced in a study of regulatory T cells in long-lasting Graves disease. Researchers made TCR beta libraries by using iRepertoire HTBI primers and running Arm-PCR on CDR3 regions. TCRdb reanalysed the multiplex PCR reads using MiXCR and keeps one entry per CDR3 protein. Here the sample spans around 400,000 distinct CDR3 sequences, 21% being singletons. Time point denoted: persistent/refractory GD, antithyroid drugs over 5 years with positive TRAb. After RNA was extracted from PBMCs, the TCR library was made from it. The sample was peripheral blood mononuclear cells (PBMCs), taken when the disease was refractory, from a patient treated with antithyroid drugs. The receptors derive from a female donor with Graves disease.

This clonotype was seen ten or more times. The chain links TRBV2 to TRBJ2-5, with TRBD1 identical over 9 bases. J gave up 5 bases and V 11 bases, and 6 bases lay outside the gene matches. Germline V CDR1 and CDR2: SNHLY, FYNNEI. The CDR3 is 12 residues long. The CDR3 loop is CAGDRVDETQYF. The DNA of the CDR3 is TGTGCCGGGGACAGGGTAGATGAGACCCAGTACTTC.

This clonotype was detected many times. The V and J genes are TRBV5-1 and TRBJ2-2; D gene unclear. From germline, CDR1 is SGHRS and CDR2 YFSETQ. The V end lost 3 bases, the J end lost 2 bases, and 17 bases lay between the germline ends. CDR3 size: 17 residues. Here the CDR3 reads CASSSWGGGFNTGELFF. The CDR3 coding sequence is TGCGCCAGCAGCTCCTGGGGTGGTGGCTTCAACACCGGGGAGCTGTTTTTT.

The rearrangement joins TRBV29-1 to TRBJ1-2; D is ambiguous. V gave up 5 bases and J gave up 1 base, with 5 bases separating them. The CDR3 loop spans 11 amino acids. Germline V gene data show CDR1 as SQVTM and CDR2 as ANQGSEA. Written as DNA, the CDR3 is TGCAGCGTTACAAGTAACTATGGCTACACCTTC. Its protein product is CSVTSNYGYTF. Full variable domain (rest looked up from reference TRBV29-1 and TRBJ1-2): SAVISQKPSRDICQRGTSLTIQCQVDSQVTMMFWYRQQPGQSLTLIATANQGSEATYESGFVIDKFPISRPNLTFSTLTVSNMSPEDSSIYLCSVTSNYGYTFGSGTRLTVV.

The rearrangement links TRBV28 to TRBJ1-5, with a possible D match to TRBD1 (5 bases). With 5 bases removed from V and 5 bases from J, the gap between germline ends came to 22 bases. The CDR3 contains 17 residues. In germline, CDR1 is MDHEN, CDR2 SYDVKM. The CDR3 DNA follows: TGTGCCAGCAGTCTCTCCGGGCCCGACAGAAACCATCAGCCCCAGCATTTT. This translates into CASSLSGPDRNHQPQHF. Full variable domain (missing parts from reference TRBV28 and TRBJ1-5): DVKVTQSSRYLVKRTGEKVFLECVQDMDHENMFWYRQDPGLGLRLIYFSYDVKMKEKGDIPEGYSVSREKKERFSLILESASTNQTSMYLCASSLSGPDRNHQPQHFGDGTRLSIL.

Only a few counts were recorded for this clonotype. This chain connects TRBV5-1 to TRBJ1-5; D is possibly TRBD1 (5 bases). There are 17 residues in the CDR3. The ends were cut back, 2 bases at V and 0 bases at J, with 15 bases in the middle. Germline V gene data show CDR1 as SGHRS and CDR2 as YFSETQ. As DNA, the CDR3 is TGCGCCAGCAGCTTAGAGGGACCCTACTCTAGCAATCAGCCCCAGCATTTT. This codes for CASSLEGPYSSNQPQHF.

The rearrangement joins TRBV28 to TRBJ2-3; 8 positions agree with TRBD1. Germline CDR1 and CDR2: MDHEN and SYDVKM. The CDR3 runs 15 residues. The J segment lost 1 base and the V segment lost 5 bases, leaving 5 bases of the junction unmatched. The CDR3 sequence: CASSLTGGGTDTQYF. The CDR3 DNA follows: TGTGCCAGCAGTCTCACAGGGGGAGGCACAGATACGCAGTATTTT.

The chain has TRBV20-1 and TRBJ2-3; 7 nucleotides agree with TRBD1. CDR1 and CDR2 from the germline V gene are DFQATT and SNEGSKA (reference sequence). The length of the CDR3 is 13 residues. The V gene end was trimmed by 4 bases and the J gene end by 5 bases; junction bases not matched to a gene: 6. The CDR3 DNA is TGCAGTGCTACGAAGACAGGGAAAGATACGCAGTATTTT. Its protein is CSATKTGKDTQYF.

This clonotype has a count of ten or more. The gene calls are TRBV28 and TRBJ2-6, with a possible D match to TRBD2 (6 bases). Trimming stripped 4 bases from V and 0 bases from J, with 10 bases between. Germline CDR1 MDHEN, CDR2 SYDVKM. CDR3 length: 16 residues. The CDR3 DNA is TGTGCCAGCAGTTCGGGGGTCGCCTCTGGGGCCAACGTCCTGACTTTC. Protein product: CASSSGVASGANVLTF. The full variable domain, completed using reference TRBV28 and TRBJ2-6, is DVKVTQSSRYLVKRTGEKVFLECVQDMDHENMFWYRQDPGLGLRLIYFSYDVKMKEKGDIPEGYSVSREKKERFSLILESASTNQTSMYLCASSSGVASGANVLTFGAGSRLTVL.

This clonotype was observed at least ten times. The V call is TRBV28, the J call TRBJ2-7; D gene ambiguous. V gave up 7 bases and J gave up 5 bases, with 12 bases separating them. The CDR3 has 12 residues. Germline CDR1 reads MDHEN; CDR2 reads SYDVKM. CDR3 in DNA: TGTGCCAGCAAAGAGGCAGACCACGAGCAGTACTTC. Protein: CASKEADHEQYF.

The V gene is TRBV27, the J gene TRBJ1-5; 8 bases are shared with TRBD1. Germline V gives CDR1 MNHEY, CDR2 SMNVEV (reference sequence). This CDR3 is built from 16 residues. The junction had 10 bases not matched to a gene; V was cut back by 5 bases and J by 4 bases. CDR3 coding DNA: TGTGCCAGCAGTCCCCAGGACAGGGCAGGTAATCAGCCCCAGCATTTT. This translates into CASSPQDRAGNQPQHF.

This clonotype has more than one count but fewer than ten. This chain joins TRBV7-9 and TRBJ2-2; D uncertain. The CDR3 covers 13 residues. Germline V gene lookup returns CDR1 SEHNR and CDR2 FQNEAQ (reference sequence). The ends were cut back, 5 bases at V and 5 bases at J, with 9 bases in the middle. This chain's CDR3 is CASSPATTGELFF. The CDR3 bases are TGTGCCAGCAGCCCAGCCACAACCGGGGAGCTGTTTTTT.

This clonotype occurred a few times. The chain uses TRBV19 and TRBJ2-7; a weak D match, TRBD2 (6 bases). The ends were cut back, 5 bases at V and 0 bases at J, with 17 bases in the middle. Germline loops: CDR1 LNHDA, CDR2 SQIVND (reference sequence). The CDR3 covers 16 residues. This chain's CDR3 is CASSSGEGQDSYEQYF. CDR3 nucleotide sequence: TGTGCCAGTAGTTCGGGAGAGGGGCAGGACTCCTACGAGCAGTACTTC.

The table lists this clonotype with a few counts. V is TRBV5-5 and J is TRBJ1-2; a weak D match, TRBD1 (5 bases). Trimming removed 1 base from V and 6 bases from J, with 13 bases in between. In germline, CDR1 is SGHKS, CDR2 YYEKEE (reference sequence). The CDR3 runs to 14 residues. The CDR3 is CASSLFQEGHGYTF. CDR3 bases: TGTGCCAGCAGCTTGTTCCAGGAGGGGCATGGCTACACCTTC.

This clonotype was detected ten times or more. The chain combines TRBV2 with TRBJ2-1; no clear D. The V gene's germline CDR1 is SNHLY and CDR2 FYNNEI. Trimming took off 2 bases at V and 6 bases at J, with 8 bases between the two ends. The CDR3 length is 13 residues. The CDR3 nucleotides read TGTGCCAGCAGTGAACACGACTCCAATGAGCAGTTCTTC. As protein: CASSEHDSNEQFF.

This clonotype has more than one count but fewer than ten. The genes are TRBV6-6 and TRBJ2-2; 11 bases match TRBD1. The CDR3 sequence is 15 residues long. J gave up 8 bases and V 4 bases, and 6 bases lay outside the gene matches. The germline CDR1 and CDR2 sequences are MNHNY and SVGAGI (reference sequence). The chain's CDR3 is CASSFGQGASGELFF. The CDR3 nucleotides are TGTGCCAGCAGTTTCGGACAGGGGGCTAGTGGGGAGCTGTTTTTT.

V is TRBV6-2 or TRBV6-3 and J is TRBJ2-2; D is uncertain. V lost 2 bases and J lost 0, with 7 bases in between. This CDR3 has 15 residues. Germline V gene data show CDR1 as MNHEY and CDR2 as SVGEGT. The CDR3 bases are TGTGCCAGCAGTTACCCCCGGGCGAACACCGGGGAGCTGTTTTTT. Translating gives CASSYPRANTGELFF.

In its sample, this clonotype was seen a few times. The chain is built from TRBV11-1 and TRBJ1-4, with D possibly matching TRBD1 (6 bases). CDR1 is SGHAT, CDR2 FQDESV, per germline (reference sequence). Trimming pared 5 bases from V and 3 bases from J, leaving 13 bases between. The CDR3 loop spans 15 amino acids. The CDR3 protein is CASSTPGAANEKLFF. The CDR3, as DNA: TGTGCCAGCAGCACCCCAGGGGCGGCTAATGAAAAACTGTTTTTT.

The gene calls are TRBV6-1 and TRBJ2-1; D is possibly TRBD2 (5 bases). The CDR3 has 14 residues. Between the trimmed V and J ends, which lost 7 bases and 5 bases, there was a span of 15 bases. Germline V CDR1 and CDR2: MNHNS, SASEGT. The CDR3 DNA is TGTGCCAGCATCGAGTCCGGGGTTAACAATGAGCAGTTCTTC. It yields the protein CASIESGVNNEQFF.

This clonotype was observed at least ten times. The CDR3 nucleotides are TGTGCCAGCAGCTCTCATCCGGGACAGGGGGCTTACGAGCAGTACTTC. Protein: CASSSHPGQGAYEQYF. The V and J genes are TRBV7-8 and TRBJ2-7; TRBD1 matches 12 bases. The CDR3 totals 16 residues. J lost 4 bases, V lost 4 bases, and 8 bases had no gene match. Germline lookup yields CDR1 SGHVS and CDR2 FQNEAQ.

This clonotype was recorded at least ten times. The CDR3: CASSTRQSNQETQYF. In DNA form, the CDR3 reads TGTGCCAGCAGTACCCGACAGAGTAACCAAGAGACCCAGTACTTC. The V call is TRBV28, the J call TRBJ2-5; TRBD1 is a possible D gene (5 bases). Trimming removed 5 bases from V and 0 bases from J, with 13 bases in between. CDR3 size: 15 residues. Germline lookup yields CDR1 MDHEN and CDR2 SYDVKM.

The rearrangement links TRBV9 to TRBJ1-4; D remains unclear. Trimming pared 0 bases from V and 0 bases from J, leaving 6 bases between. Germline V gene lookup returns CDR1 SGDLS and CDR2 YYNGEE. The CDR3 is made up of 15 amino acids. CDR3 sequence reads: CASSVAAATNEKLFF. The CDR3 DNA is TGTGCCAGCAGCGTAGCAGCTGCAACTAATGAAAAACTGTTTTTT.

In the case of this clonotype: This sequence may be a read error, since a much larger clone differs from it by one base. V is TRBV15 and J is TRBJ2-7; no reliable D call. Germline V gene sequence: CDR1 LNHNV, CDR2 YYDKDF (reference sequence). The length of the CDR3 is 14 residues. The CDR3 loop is CATSRDLHSYGQYF. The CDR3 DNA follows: TGTGCCACCAGCAGAGATCTTCACTCTTACGGGCAGTACTTC.

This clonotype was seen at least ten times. In DNA form, the CDR3 reads TGCAGTGCTAGAACACCCTCGAACACCGGGGAGCTGTTTTTT. This gives the protein CSARTPSNTGELFF. The rearrangement joins TRBV20-1 to TRBJ2-2; the D is unclear. The CDR3 runs 14 residues. CDR1 and CDR2 from the germline V gene are DFQATT and SNEGSKA (reference sequence). Trimming took 2 bases from V and 0 from J, leaving 7 bases between them.

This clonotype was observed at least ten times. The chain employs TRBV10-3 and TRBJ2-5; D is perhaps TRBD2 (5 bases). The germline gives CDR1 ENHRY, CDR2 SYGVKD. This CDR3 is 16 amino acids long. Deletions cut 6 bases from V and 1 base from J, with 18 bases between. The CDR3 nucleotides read TGTGCCATCAGCAGAGCGGTGGGGAGCTCCCAAGAGACCCAGTACTTC. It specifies CAISRAVGSSQETQYF.

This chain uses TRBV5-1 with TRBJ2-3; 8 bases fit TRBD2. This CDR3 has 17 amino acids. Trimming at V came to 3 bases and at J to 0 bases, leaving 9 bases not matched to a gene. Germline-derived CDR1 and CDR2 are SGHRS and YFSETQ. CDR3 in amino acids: CASSSSIAGTSTDTQYF. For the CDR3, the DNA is TGCGCCAGCAGCTCCTCTATAGCGGGAACTAGCACAGATACGCAGTATTTT.

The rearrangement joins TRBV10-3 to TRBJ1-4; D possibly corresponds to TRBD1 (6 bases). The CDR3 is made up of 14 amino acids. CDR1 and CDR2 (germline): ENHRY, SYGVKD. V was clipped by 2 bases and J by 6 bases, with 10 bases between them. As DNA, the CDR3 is TGTGCCATCAGTGAGGGGGGCGCGGATGAAAAACTGTTTTTT. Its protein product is CAISEGGADEKLFF.

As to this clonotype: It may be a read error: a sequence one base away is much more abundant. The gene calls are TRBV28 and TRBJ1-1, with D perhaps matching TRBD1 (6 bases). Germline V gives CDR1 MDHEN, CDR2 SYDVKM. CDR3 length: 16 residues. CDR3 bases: TGTGCCAGCAGTACGCCGGGACAAAAGAGATCATATGAAGCTTCCTTT. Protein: CASSTPGQKRSYEASF.